This TCR beta chain originates from a study of blood T cells in healthy people across ages. It was with a sample-barcoded 5' primer and a J-beta primer mix that a second PCR of about 6 to 12 cycles was run. Each cDNA molecule was tagged by a template-switch adaptor with 12 random nucleotides. No fewer than 3 million CDR3-containing paired-end reads came from each sample. TCRdb passed the 5' RACE reads through MiXCR, listing each CDR3 protein once. Of roughly 800,000 distinct CDR3 sequences in the sample, nearly 60% were seen once. In the case of this clonotype: The antigen remains unidentified.

The CDR3 extends over 15 amino acids. CDR1 MNHNY and CDR2 SVGAGI come from the germline V gene (reference sequence). The V end lost 8 bases, the J end lost 0 bases, and 16 bases lay between the germline ends. RNA extraction gave at least 6 micrograms of total RNA per sample. General study results and limits: Greater diversity and more naive CD4+ cells were seen in long-lived donors than in aged donors.

The clonotype was recovered from a man aged 30 to 39 in good health. The chain uses TRBV6-6 and TRBJ1-1; no clear D gene. The sample comprised blood. The DNA of the CDR3 is TGTGCCAGCGGGAGGACGCCCGGCGTGAACACTGAAGCTTTCTTT. Protein: CASGRTPGVNTEAFF.